A selection of T cell receptor beta chains follows, all from one sample in a study of T cells in Graves' hyperthyroidism and ophthalmopathy. From the multiplex PCR reads, TCRdb called clonotypes with MiXCR, one entry per CDR3 protein. The sample has 360,000 or so distinct CDR3 sequences; 15% to 20% are singletons. Sequencing input: blood. Receptors originate from a young woman with Graves' hyperthyroidism. Both conserved end residues are part of each CDR3. Fields, in order: D gene, V gene, CDR3 protein. D genes are given only for firm matches.

. TRBV11-2 CASSLDRGREAFF
. TRBV12-3/TRBV12-4 CASSLSQGLLYEQYF
. TRBV2 CASSEAHQPQHF
. TRBV6-2/TRBV6-3 CASRGNDVTGELFF
TRBD1 TRBV28 CASSLQTGTEDQPQHF
TRBD1 TRBV6-5 CASRQDRGETKYF
TRBD2 TRBV20-1 CSARNGGGDQETQYF
TRBD1 TRBV5-1 CASSNLKTGDTEAFF
. TRBV30 CAWSTFGQLFNYGYTF
. TRBV7-2 CASSPRRVNYGYTF
TRBD2 TRBV24-1 CATSDSSAGGNSPEYF
. TRBV15 CATSRAPPGIYGYTF
. TRBV11-2 CASSQLTGPITGELFF
. TRBV20-1 CSARDLGVAGSELYGYTF
TRBD1 TRBV12-3/TRBV12-4 CASIIRGQGNYGYTF
. TRBV7-2 CASSLGHIYGYTF
. TRBV2 CASKSRGTSYGYTF
. TRBV10-2 CASSETLGPLSYEQYF
. TRBV2 CASRLDTGELFF
TRBD2 TRBV12-3/TRBV12-4 CASSPSGGAGDTQYF
. TRBV20-1 CSATPPTGLRVVNTEAFF
TRBD2 TRBV11-2 CASSSTSGLNTGELFF
TRBD1 TRBV10-3 CATALEGQVSYEQYF
. TRBV10-3 CAKITRGKQGFHQPQHF
. TRBV6-4 CASSEGTDTQYF
. TRBV3-1 CASSQGASYETQYF
TRBD1 TRBV29-1 CSVLRTGGYEQYF